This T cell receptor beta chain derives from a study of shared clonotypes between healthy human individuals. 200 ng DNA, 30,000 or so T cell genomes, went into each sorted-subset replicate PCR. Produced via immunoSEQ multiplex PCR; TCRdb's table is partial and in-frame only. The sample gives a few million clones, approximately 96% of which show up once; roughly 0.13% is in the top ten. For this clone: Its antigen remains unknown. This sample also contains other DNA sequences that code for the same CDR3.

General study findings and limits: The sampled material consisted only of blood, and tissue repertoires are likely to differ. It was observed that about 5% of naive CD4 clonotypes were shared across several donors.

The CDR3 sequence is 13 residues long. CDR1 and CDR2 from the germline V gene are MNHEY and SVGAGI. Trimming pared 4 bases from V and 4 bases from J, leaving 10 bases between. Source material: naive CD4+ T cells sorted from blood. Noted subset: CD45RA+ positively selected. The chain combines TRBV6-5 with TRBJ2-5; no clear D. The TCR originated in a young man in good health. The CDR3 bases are TGTGCCAGCAGTTCCCCAGGCGGAGAGACCCAGTACTTC. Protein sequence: CASSSPGGETQYF.